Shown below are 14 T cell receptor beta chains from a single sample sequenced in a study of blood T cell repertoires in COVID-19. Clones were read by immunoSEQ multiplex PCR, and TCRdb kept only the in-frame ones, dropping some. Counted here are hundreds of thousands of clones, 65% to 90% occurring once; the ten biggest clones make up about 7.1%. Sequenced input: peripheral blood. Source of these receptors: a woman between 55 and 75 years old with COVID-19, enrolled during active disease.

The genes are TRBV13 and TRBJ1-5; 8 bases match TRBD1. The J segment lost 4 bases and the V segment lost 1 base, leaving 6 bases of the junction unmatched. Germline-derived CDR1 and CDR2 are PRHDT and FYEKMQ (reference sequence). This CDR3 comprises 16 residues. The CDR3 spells CASSLAGRGLNQPQHF. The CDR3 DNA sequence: TGTGCCAGCAGCTTAGCTGGCAGGGGGCTGAATCAGCCCCAGCATTTT. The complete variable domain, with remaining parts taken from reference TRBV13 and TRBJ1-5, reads AAGVIQSPRHLIKEKRETATLKCYPIPRHDTVYWYQQGPGQDPQFLISFYEKMQSDKGSIPDRFSAQQFSDYHSELNMSSLELGDSALYFCASSLAGRGLNQPQHFGDGTRLSIL.

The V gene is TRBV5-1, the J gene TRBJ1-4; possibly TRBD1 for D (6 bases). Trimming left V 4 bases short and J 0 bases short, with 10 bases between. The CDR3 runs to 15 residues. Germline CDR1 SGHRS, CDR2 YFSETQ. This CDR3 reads CASSAGTTTNEKLFF. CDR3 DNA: TGCGCCAGCAGCGCTGGGACAACAACTAATGAAAAACTGTTTTTT.

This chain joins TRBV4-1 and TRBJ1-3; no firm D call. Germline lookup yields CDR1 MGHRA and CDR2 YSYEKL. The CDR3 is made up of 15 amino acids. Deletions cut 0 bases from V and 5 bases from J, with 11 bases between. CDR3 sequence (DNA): TGCGCCAGCAGCCAAGATCGGGAACCTAGAAACACCATATATTTT. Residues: CASSQDREPRNTIYF.

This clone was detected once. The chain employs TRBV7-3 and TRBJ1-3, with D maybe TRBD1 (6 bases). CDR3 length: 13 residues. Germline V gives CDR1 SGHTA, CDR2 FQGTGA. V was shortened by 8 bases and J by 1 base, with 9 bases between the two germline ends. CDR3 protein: CASSTGSGNTIYF. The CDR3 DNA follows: TGTGCCAGCTCCACAGGGTCTGGAAACACCATATATTTT.

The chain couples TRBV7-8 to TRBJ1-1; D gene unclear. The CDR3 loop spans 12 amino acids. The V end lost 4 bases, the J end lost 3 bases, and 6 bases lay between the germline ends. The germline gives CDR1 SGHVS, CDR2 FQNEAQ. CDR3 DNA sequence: TGTGCCAGCAGCTATAGTGACACTGAAGCTTTCTTT. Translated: CASSYSDTEAFF.

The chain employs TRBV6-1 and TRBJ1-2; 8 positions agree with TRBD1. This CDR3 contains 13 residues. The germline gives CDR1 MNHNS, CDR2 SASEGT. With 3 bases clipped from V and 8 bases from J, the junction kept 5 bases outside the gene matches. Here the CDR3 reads CASSEDRAGGYTF. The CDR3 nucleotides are TGTGCCAGCAGTGAGGACAGGGCCGGCGGCTACACCTTC.

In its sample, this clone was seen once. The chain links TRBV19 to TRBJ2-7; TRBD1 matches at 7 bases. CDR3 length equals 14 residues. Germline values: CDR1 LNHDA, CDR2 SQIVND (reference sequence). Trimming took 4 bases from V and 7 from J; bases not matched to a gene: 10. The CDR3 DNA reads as TGTGCCAGTAGTAAGACAGGGTCCCTGCGGGAGCAGTACTTC. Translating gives CASSKTGSLREQYF.

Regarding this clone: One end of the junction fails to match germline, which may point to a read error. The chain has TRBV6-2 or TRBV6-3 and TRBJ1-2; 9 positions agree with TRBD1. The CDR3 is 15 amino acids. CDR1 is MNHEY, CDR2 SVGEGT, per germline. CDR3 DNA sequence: TGTGCCAGCACTTACCGGGACAGGGATTATTATGGCTACACCTTC. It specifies CASTYRDRDYYGYTF.

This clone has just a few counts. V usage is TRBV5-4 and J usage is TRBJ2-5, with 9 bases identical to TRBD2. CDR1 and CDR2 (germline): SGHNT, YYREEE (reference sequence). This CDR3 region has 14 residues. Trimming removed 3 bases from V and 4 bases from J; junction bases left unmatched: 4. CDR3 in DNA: TGTGCCAGCAGCTCCGCGGGGGGGCGAGAGACCCAGTACTTC. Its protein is CASSSAGGRETQYF. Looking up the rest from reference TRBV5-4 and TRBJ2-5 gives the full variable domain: ETGVTQSPTHLIKTRGQQVTLRCSSQSGHNTVSWYQQALGQGPQFIFQYYREEENGRGNFPPRFSGLQFPNYSSELNVNALELDDSALYLCASSSAGGRETQYFGPGTRLLVL.

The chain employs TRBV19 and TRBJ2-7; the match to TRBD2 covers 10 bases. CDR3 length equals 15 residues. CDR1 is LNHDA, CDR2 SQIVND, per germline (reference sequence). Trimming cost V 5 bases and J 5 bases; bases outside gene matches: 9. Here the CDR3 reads CASSVSGGAYNEQYF. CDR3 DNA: TGTGCCAGTAGTGTAAGCGGGGGGGCATACAACGAGCAGTACTTC.

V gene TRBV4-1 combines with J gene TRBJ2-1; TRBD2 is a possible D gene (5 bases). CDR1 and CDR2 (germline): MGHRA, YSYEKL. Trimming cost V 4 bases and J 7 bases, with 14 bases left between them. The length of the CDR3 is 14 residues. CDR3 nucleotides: TGCGCCAGCAGCCGTCCTGTCGGGGTAAATGAGCAGTTCTTC. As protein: CASSRPVGVNEQFF.

For the CDR3, the DNA is TGTGCCAGCACCGAGCTTTCCGGGGAGCTGTTTTTT. This sequence encodes CASTELSGELFF. The genes are TRBV6-5 and TRBJ2-2; D ambiguous. The length of the CDR3 is 12 residues. V was cut by 7 bases and J by 6 bases, with 9 bases left in between. Germline CDR1 is MNHEY and CDR2 is SVGAGI.

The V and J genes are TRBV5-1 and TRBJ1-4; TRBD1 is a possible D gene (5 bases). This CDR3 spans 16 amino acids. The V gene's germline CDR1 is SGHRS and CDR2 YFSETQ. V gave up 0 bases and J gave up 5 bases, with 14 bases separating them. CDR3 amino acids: CASSLAGGGRNEKLFF. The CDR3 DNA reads TGCGCCAGCAGCTTGGCCGGCGGGGGTAGGAATGAAAAACTGTTTTTT.

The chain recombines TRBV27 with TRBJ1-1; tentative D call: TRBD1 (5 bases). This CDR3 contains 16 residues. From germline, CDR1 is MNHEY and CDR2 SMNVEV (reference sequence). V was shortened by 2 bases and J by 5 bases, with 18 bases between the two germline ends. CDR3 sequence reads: CASSLIGEGRWTEAFF. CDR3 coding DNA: TGTGCCAGCAGTTTAATTGGGGAGGGGAGATGGACTGAAGCTTTCTTT.